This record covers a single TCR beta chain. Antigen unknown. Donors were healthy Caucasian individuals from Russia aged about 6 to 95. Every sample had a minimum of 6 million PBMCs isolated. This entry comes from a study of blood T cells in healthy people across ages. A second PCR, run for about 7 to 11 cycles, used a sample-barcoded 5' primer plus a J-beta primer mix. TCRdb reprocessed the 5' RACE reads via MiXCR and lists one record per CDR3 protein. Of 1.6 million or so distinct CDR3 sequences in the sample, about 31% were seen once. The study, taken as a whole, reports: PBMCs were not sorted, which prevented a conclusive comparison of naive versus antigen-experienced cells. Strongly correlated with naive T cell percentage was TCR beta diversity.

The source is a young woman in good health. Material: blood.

The CDR3 DNA follows: TGTGCCAGCAGCTTATGTGGCGGGGGGGCTGGAGAGACCCAGTACTTC. This gives the protein CASSLCGGGAGETQYF. The gene calls are TRBV11-2 and TRBJ2-5; 9 bases match TRBD2. V gave up 2 bases and J gave up 4 bases; unmatched junction bases: 8. Per germline, CDR1 SGHAT and CDR2 FQNNGV. This CDR3 comprises 16 residues.